This entry concerns a single T cell receptor beta chain. As yet, its antigen is unknown. Germline-derived CDR1 and CDR2 are SQVTM and ANQGSEA. The CDR3 length is 13 residues. Trimming pared 5 bases from V and 0 bases from J, leaving 9 bases between. This sample is drawn from a study of shared clonotypes between healthy human individuals. CD45RO-negative, CCR7-positively selected cells formed the naive CD8 fraction, excluding terminally differentiated effector memory CD45RA+ cells. Whole-study findings and limits: The small donor group covered limited genetic and exposure diversity.

Assay used: immunoSEQ multiplex PCR; TCRdb lists only in-frame clones, some missing. The table includes about 600,000 clones, roughly 98% detected once. Material for sequencing was naive CD8+ T cells sorted from blood. The source is a man aged 30 to 45 in good health. The rearrangement uses TRBV29-1 and TRBJ2-3; D remains unclear. CDR3 in amino acids: CSVLEESTDTQYF. Written as DNA, the CDR3 is TGCAGCGTTCTCGAGGAAAGCACAGATACGCAGTATTTT.